These 7 T cell receptor beta chains were sequenced from one sample in a study of CD8+ T cells in alopecia areata. RNA extraction and reverse transcription yielded cDNA as sequencing template. Method: immunoSEQ multiplex PCR; TCRdb's copy keeps in-frame clones and lacks some. This sample carries about 180,000 clones, roughly 60% of them seen once, and the ten largest clones take 1.5% to 2%. The input for sequencing was CD4+ T cells sorted from blood, taken at week 0. These receptors all stem from a human donor with alopecia areata.

The rearrangement links TRBV9 to TRBJ1-4; a possible D gene is TRBD1 (5 bases). CDR3 length: 14 residues. Trimming shortened V by 0 bases and J by 2 bases, and 5 bases separated the two germline ends. CDR1 and CDR2 (germline): SGDLS, YYNGEE. CDR3 in amino acids: CASSVGGTNEKLFF. The CDR3 DNA sequence: TGTGCCAGCAGCGTAGGGGGCACTAATGAAAAACTGTTTTTT.

The rearrangement links TRBV4-3 to TRBJ2-3; 10 bases map to TRBD2. Germline CDR1 and CDR2: LGHNA and YSLEER. The CDR3 extends over 15 amino acids. The J segment lost 3 bases and the V segment lost 2 bases, leaving 2 bases of the junction unmatched. CDR3 region: CASSQFSGGTDTQYF. The DNA of the CDR3 is TGCGCCAGCAGCCAATTTAGCGGGGGGACAGATACGCAGTATTTT.

V gene TRBV14 combines with J gene TRBJ1-2; no firm D call. Germline loops: CDR1 SGHDN, CDR2 FVKESK. The V and J ends lost 0 bases and 7 bases respectively, with 9 bases between them. CDR3 length: 13 amino acids. Here the CDR3 DNA reads TGTGCCAGCAGCCAAGATCCAAGAGGTGGCTACACCTTC. Residues: CASSQDPRGGYTF.

This clone was recorded a few times. V usage is TRBV29-1 and J usage is TRBJ1-2; 7 nucleotides line up with TRBD1. Germline V gives CDR1 SQVTM, CDR2 ANQGSEA. CDR3 length: 14 amino acids. With V trimmed by 5 bases and J by 7 bases, 13 bases remained unmatched. Written as DNA, the CDR3 is TGCAGCGTTAAAAAAGCGACAGGGATGGGTGGCTACACCTTC. It codes for CSVKKATGMGGYTF.

This clone was seen a handful of times. The chain carries TRBV5-1 and TRBJ1-5; no definite D call. Germline V gene lookup returns CDR1 SGHRS and CDR2 YFSETQ. CDR3 length: 15 amino acids. V gave up 0 bases and J gave up 0 bases, with 7 bases separating them. The CDR3 DNA reads TGCGCCAGCAGCTTGGAAGGGTATAGCAATCAGCCCCAGCATTTT. Translating it yields CASSLEGYSNQPQHF.

This rearrangement joins TRBV6-6 to TRBJ1-2; the match to TRBD1 covers 8 bases. Trimming at V came to 2 bases and at J to 0 bases, leaving 2 bases not matched to a gene. This CDR3 contains 15 residues. Germline V CDR1 and CDR2: MNHNY, SVGAGI (reference sequence). The CDR3 sequence: CASSYRQGTNYGYTF. CDR3 nucleotides: TGTGCCAGCAGTTACCGACAGGGGACTAACTATGGCTACACCTTC.

The chain couples TRBV29-1 to TRBJ2-3; possible D gene TRBD1, 6 bases. V lost 8 bases, J lost 1 base, and 10 bases lay in between. The CDR3 is made up of 12 amino acids. Germline V gene lookup returns CDR1 SQVTM and CDR2 ANQGSEA. The CDR3 bases are TGCAGCACCAGACAGGGCACAGATACGCAGTATTTT. This encodes CSTRQGTDTQYF.